This is a list of T cell receptor beta chains from one sample in a study of blood T cell repertoires in COVID-19. Data came from immunoSEQ multiplex PCR; TCRdb stores just in-frame clones and leaves some out. The repertoire includes fewer than 350,000 clones, under 90% of them detected once, and around 3.2% sits in the top ten. Input material: peripheral blood. The receptor set was obtained from a woman between 55 and 75 years old with active or convalescent COVID-19. The CDR3 runs from the conserved cysteine through the conserved F or W. A D gene is named only where the DNA matches it firmly. Rows may omit the clone size; those that give it use once, few, many or a size class.

j_call clone_size d_call v_call cdr3_nt cdr3_aa
TRBJ2-7 few NA TRBV9 TGTGCCAGCAGCGGGGGGCGGGCCTCCTACGAGCAGTACTTC CASSGGRASYEQYF
TRBJ2-1 NA TRBD1 TRBV30 TGTGCCTTTGGACAGGGACCCAAACATGAGCAGTTCTTC CAFGQGPKHEQFF
TRBJ2-3 NA TRBD2 TRBV9 TGTGCCAGCAGCGCTAGCGGGGGGGCTATCAGCACAGATACGCAGTATTTT CASSASGGAISTDTQYF
TRBJ1-4 NA TRBD1 TRBV7-2 TGTGCCAGCAGGCAGGGACAGAGTAATGAAAAACTGTTTTTT CASRQGQSNEKLFF
TRBJ2-3 few TRBD2 TRBV5-1 TGCGCCAGCAGCGTGTTAGCGGGGGGGCATTCAGATACGCAGTATTTT CASSVLAGGHSDTQYF
TRBJ1-1 NA TRBD1 TRBV5-1 TGCGCCAGCAGCTTGGCGCAGGGGGGTCGGACTGAAGCTTTCTTT CASSLAQGGRTEAFF
TRBJ2-1 few NA TRBV29-1 TGCAGCGTTGTTTTAATGAATCGGGGCTACAATGAGCAGTTCTTC CSVVLMNRGYNEQFF
TRBJ1-3 NA TRBD1 TRBV7-2 TGTGCCAGCAGCTTAGCGCTGGTACAGGGGGCTGGAAACACCATATATTTT CASSLALVQGAGNTIYF
TRBJ2-3 once TRBD2 TRBV11-2 TGTGCCAGCAGCTTAGGACTAGCAGAAGATACGCAGTATTTT CASSLGLAEDTQYF
TRBJ2-6 NA NA TRBV6-2/TRBV6-3 TGTGCCAGCAGCCCGACTAGAAGCGGGGCCAACGTCCTGACTTTC CASSPTRSGANVLTF
TRBJ2-5 NA TRBD1 TRBV15 TGTGCCACCAGCAGAGGGAGACAGGGGGTGACCCAGTACTTC CATSRGRQGVTQYF
TRBJ1-2 NA TRBD1 TRBV27 TGTGCCAGCAGTTTAACGACAGGGAACTATGGCTACACCTTC CASSLTTGNYGYTF
TRBJ1-1 NA TRBD1 TRBV10-3 TGTGCCATCACTAGGGACAGGGACTACACTGAAGCTTTCTTT CAITRDRDYTEAFF
TRBJ2-1 NA NA TRBV5-4 TGTGCCAGCAGCTTTAGGGGATACAATGAGCAGTTCTTC CASSFRGYNEQFF
TRBJ2-2 once NA TRBV5-1 TGCGCCAGCAGACTGGAACAGGGGGGGTACACCGGGGAGCTGTTTTTT CASRLEQGGYTGELFF
TRBJ2-7 NA NA TRBV3-1/TRBV3-2 TGTGCCAGCAGCCAGAGCCGGGACAAAGAGTACTTC CASSQSRDKEYF
TRBJ2-4 NA TRBD2 TRBV7-2 TGTGCCAGCAGCCCAGCGGGGGGACTAGCCAAAAACATTCAGTACTTC CASSPAGGLAKNIQYF